The 2 T cell receptor beta chains reported below all come from one sample, sequenced in a study of T-cell reconstitution after alpha-beta-depleted transplantation in children. During its preparation, the TCRbeta library received unique molecular identifiers. TCRdb called the PCR reads again in MiXCR, with one record for every CDR3 protein. In the table there are about 580,000 distinct CDR3 sequences, around 27% of which are singletons. The sample in question was PBMCs, obtained before TCRalphabeta/CD19-depleted stem cell transplant. These receptors were obtained from a boy younger than two with Wiskott-Aldrich syndrome, due to receive a stem cell transplant.

The rearrangement uses TRBV10-3 and TRBJ2-6, with D unclear. The CDR3 extends over 13 amino acids. With 4 bases removed from V and 2 bases from J, the gap between germline ends came to 3 bases. Germline V lookup: CDR1 ENHRY, CDR2 SYGVKD. The CDR3 sequence: CAISGAGANVLTF. CDR3 nucleotide sequence: TGTGCCATCAGTGGAGCTGGGGCCAACGTCCTGACTTTC.

V and J are TRBV20-1 and TRBJ2-1; no definite D call. V lost 7 bases, J lost 2 bases, and 18 bases lay in between. The CDR3 runs to 15 residues. CDR1 is DFQATT and CDR2 is SNEGSKA in the germline V gene (reference sequence). Here the CDR3 reads CSGNGARNTYNEQFF. DNA for the CDR3: TGCAGTGGAAATGGCGCGAGAAATACCTACAATGAGCAGTTCTTC.